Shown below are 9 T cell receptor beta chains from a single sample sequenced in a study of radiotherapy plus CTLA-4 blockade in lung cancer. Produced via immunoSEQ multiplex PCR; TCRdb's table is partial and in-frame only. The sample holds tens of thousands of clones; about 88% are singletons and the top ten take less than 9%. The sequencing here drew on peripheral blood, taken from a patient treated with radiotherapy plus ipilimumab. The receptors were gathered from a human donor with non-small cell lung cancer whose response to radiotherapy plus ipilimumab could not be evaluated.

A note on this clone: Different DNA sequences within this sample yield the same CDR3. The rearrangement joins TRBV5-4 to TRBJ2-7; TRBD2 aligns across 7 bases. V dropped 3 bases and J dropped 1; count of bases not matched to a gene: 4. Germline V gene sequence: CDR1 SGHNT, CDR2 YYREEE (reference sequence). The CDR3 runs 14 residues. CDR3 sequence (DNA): TGTGCCAGCAGCTCGGGAGGAGGATCCTACGAGCAGTACTTC. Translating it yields CASSSGGGSYEQYF.

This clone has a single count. The CDR3 sequence is CASSSLAGEQYF. The CDR3 coding sequence is TGCGCCAGCAGCTCACTAGCGGGTGAGCAGTACTTC. This rearrangement joins TRBV10-2 to TRBJ2-7; TRBD2 agrees at 9 bases. CDR3 length: 12 amino acids. Germline V gene sequence: CDR1 WSHSY, CDR2 SAAADI. Unmatched junction bases numbered 4, after V lost 6 bases and J lost 7 bases.

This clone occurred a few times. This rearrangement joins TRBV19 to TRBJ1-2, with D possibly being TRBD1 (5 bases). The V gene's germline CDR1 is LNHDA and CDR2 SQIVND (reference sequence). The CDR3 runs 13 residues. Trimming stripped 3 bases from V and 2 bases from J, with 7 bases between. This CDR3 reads CASSMEGNYGYTF. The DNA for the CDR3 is TGTGCCAGTAGTATGGAGGGGAACTATGGCTACACCTTC.

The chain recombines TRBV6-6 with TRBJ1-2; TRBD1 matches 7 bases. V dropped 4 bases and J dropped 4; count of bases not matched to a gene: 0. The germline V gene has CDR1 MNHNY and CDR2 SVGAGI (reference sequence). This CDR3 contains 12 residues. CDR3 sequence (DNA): TGTGCCAGCAGTTCAGGGGGCTATGGCTACACCTTC. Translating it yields CASSSGGYGYTF.

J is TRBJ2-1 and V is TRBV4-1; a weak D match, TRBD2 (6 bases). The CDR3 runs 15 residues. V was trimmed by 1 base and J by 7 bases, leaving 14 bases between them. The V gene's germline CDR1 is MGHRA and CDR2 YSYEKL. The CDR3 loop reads CASSQGGLPRNEQFF. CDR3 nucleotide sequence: TGCGCCAGCAGCCAAGGGGGACTCCCGAGGAATGAGCAGTTCTTC.

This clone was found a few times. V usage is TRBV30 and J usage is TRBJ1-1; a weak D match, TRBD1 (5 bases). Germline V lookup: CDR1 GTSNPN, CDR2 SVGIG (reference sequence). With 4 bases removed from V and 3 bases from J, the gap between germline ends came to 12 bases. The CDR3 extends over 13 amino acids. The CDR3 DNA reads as TGTGCCTGGATCAGGCGGGGGGACACTGAAGCTTTCTTT. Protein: CAWIRRGDTEAFF.

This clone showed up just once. CDR3 sequence: CASRTSDRVLYTGELFF. In DNA form, the CDR3 reads TGTGCCAGTAGGACTTCGGACAGGGTCTTATACACCGGGGAGCTGTTTTTT. V gene TRBV19 combines with J gene TRBJ2-2; 8 bases line up with TRBD1. Germline CDR1 LNHDA, CDR2 SQIVND (reference sequence). J was trimmed by 3 bases and V by 6 bases; bases with no gene match: 12. CDR3 length equals 17 residues. The entire variable domain, with the rest obtained from reference TRBV19 and TRBJ2-2, is as follows: DGGITQSPKYLFRKEGQNVTLSCEQNLNHDAMYWYRQDPGQGLRLIYYSQIVNDFQKGDIAEGYSVSREKKESFPLTVTSAQKNPTAFYLCASRTSDRVLYTGELFFGEGSRLTVL.

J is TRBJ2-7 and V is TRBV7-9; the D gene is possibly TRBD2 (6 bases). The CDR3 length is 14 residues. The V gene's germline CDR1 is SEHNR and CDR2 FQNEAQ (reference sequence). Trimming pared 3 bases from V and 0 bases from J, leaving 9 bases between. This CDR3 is CASSFSSDSYEQYF. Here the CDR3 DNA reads TGTGCCAGCAGCTTTTCTAGCGACTCCTACGAGCAGTACTTC.

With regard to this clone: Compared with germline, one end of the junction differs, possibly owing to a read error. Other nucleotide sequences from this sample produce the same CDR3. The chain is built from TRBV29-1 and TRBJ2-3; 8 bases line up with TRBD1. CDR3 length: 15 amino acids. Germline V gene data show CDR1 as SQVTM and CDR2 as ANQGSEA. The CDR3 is CSVGRTGTGTDTQYF. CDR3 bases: TGTAGCGTTGGGCGGACAGGGACGGGCACAGATACGCAGTATTTT.